The T cell receptor (beta chain) under discussion was sequenced for a study of blood T cell repertoires in COVID-19. Study context: Samples came from the United States, Italy and Spain, spanning acute and convalescent COVID-19. T cells, B-cell-depleted T cells, or PBMCs supplied cDNA or gDNA.

CDR1 is LGHNA, CDR2 YSLEER, per germline. Deletions cut 6 bases from V and 5 bases from J, with 11 bases between. This CDR3 contains 14 residues. Methods used by the authors: Estimation of nucleated cell counts relied on the amplification of reference gene primers. Method: immunoSEQ multiplex PCR; TCRdb's copy keeps in-frame clones and lacks some. The DNA gave D and trimming, while V, J and clone size come from that table. Seen here are 200,000 to 250,000 clones, about nine tenths observed once, and the top ten hold roughly 2.6%. This clonotype originated in a woman aged 55-70 years with acute or convalescent COVID-19. Sequenced: peripheral blood. The chain recombines TRBV4-3 with TRBJ1-6; no clear D gene. The chain's CDR3 is CASRKLGDNSPLHF. The CDR3 bases are TGCGCCAGCAGGAAGCTGGGAGATAATTCACCCCTCCACTTT.